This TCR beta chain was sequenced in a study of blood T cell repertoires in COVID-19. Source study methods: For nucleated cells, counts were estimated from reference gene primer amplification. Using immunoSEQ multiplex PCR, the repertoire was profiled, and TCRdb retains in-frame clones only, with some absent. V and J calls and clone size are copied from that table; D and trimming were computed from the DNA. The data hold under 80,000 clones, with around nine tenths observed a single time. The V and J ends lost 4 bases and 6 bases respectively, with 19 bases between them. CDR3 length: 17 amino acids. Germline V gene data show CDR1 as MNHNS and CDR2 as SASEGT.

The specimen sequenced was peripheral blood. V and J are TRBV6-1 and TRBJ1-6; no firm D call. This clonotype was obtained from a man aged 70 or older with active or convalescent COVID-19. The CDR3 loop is CASSASGGGIGNSPLHF. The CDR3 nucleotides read TGTGCCAGCAGTGCCTCCGGTGGAGGGATCGGTAATTCACCCCTCCACTTT.